This TCR beta chain was captured by sequencing in a study of technical replicates of blood from a few donors. The germline V gene encodes CDR1 MNHEY and CDR2 SVGAGI. The CDR3 totals 14 residues. V was clipped by 0 bases and J by 1 base, with 4 bases between them. Using immunoSEQ multiplex PCR, the repertoire was profiled, and TCRdb retains in-frame clones only, with some absent. This table holds about 76,000 clones, around 94% found once. This sequence was found in a human donor in good health. The chain joins TRBV6-5 to TRBJ1-5; D is ambiguous. Specimen: T cells isolated from PBMCs. The CDR3 nucleotides are TGTGCCAGCAGTTACTCTGGCAGCAATCAGCCCCAGCATTTT. Amino acid sequence: CASSYSGSNQPQHF.